Each of the 8 T cell receptor beta chains below was sequenced from the same sample in a study of human T cells and chemical hapten exposure. TCRdb processed the RACE reads anew with MiXCR; each CDR3 protein has one entry. The sample holds approximately 70,000 distinct CDR3 sequences, about 9.1% seen once. Time point here: patch test 1, 2 weeks after DPC sensitization. The treatment is: therapeutic diphenylcyclopropenone sensitization with weekly scalp DPC. Source: whole blood, taken in connection with sensitization to the hapten diphenylcyclopropenone (DPC). These receptors all stem from a middle-aged woman with alopecia areata. Some clones in this sample may be carry-over from other donors' samples.

This clonotype was recorded at least ten times. The chain carries TRBV27 and TRBJ2-5, with D perhaps given as TRBD1 or TRBD2 (6 bases each). The CDR3 spans 14 residues. Per the germline V gene, CDR1 is MNHEY and CDR2 is SMNVEV (reference sequence). The germline V and J ends were trimmed by 1 base and 2 bases, with 8 bases remaining between them. Written as DNA, the CDR3 is TGTGCCAGCAGTTTATGGGGGGCTCAAGAGACCCAGTACTTC. Protein sequence: CASSLWGAQETQYF.

The table lists this clonotype with many counts. The chain joins TRBV12-3 or TRBV12-4 to TRBJ1-6; TRBD1 matches at 9 bases. The V and J ends lost 5 bases and 10 bases, in that order; junction bases with no gene match: 6. The CDR3 spans 14 residues. CDR3 region: CASSADRGVSPLHF. CDR3 bases: TGTGCCAGCAGTGCCGACAGGGGGGTCTCACCCCTCCACTTT.

This clonotype was seen many times. The chain recombines TRBV5-1 with TRBJ2-3, with D possibly being TRBD1 or TRBD2 (6 bases each). The CDR3 runs to 13 residues. CDR1 is SGHRS and CDR2 is YFSETQ in the germline V gene. Trimming took 4 bases from V and 4 from J, leaving 10 bases between them. In DNA, the CDR3 is TGCGCCAGCAGCCCCGGGGGCGCAGATACGCAGTATTTT. Protein sequence: CASSPGGADTQYF.

A few counts support this clonotype. The chain couples TRBV2 to TRBJ2-3; 10 bases are shared with TRBD1. CDR3 length: 15 residues. Germline CDR1 reads SNHLY; CDR2 reads FYNNEI. V lost 8 bases, J lost 4 bases, and 9 bases stayed unmatched. Here the CDR3 reads CASSGGQGTADTQYF. DNA of the CDR3: TGTGCCAGCTCGGGGGGACAGGGGACCGCAGATACGCAGTATTTT.

This clonotype was seen many times. V is TRBV14 and J is TRBJ2-2, with D uncertain. The CDR3 consists of 16 residues. V lost 4 bases and J 2 bases, leaving 14 bases between the germline ends. Germline values: CDR1 SGHDN, CDR2 FVKESK. The CDR3 region is CASSPIRTANTGELFF. The CDR3 nucleotides are TGTGCCAGCAGCCCTATTAGGACCGCCAACACCGGGGAGCTGTTTTTT.

This clonotype was counted at least ten times. The rearrangement joins TRBV20-1 to TRBJ1-6, with D perhaps matching TRBD1 (6 bases). The CDR3 consists of 13 residues. The germline CDR1 and CDR2 sequences are DFQATT and SNEGSKA (reference sequence). Trimming shortened V by 6 bases and J by 7 bases, and 13 bases separated the two germline ends. Here the CDR3 DNA reads TGCAGTGCACTACAGGGTGGGAATTCACCCCTCCACTTT. Protein product: CSALQGGNSPLHF.

The chain employs TRBV20-1 and TRBJ1-2; D unclear. Trimming removed 6 bases from V and 1 base from J, with 3 bases in between. CDR1 DFQATT and CDR2 SNEGSKA come from the germline V gene (reference sequence). The CDR3 is 10 residues long. The CDR3 nucleotides read TGCAGTGCGGTTAACTATGGCTACACCTTC. Its translation: CSAVNYGYTF.

J is TRBJ1-1 and V is TRBV4-2, with D tentatively TRBD1 (5 bases). Germline V CDR1 and CDR2: LGHNA, YNFKEQ. The CDR3 sequence is 18 residues long. Trimming stripped 1 base from V and 0 bases from J, with 18 bases between. The DNA of the CDR3 is TGTGCCAGCAGCCAAGTAGGTTCCGGGACCAACATGAACACTGAAGCTTTCTTT. As protein: CASSQVGSGTNMNTEAFF.